This TCR beta chain was recovered during a study of shared clonotypes between healthy human individuals. Overall study findings and caveats: Four donors held about 5.1% of naive CD4 clonotypes in common. Sampling included only blood; tissue repertoires likely differ.

CDR3 length: 12 residues. Germline CDR1 MNHNY, CDR2 SVGAGI (reference sequence). V dropped 4 bases and J dropped 8 bases, with 9 bases sitting between them. CD45RO-negative, CCR7-positively selected cells formed the naive CD8 fraction, excluding terminally differentiated effector memory CD45RA+ cells. Authors' processing steps: Filtering differed since immunoSEQ provided only junctions, with no quality scores. The method was immunoSEQ multiplex PCR; TCRdb's version includes in-frame clones alone and lacks a portion of them. V and J calls and clone size are as listed in that table; D and trimming were resolved from the DNA. Of some 1,900,000 clones in the sample, roughly 94% were seen once. Of note for this clone: Its antigen remains unidentified.

This chain uses TRBV6-6 with TRBJ2-1; the D is unclear. This sequence originates from a man aged 18 to 29 in good health. The sequencing input was naive CD8+ T cells sorted from blood. CDR3 DNA: TGTGCCAGCAGTTCATATTCAGATGAGCAGTTCTTC. This codes for CASSSYSDEQFF.